Below, 28 T cell receptor beta chains from the same sample are listed, as sequenced in a study of blood T cell repertoires in COVID-19. Produced via immunoSEQ multiplex PCR; TCRdb's table is partial and in-frame only. The profile covers around 300,000 clones, with around 89% appearing a single time and 3.5% to 4% taken by the ten largest. Specimen: peripheral blood. These receptors originate from a woman aged 50 to 60 with active or convalescent COVID-19.

This clone occurred a few times. V gene TRBV19 combines with J gene TRBJ2-7, with 11 bases fitting TRBD1. The CDR3 sequence is 16 residues long. J was trimmed by 0 bases and V by 8 bases; bases with no gene match: 9. Germline V gives CDR1 LNHDA, CDR2 SQIVND (reference sequence). Here the CDR3 reads CASDTPGQGVSYEQYF. The DNA of the CDR3 is TGTGCCAGTGACACCCCGGGACAGGGGGTCTCCTACGAGCAGTACTTC.

This clone was seen only once. This rearrangement joins TRBV25-1 to TRBJ2-4, with 9 bases aligning to TRBD1. This CDR3 is 16 amino acids long. The V gene end was trimmed by 3 bases and the J gene end by 2 bases; junction bases not matched to a gene: 5. Germline V gives CDR1 MGHDK, CDR2 SYGVNS. The DNA of the CDR3 is TGTGCCAGCAGTGAGGGGGACAGGGAGCCCAAAAACATTCAGTACTTC. The encoded protein is CASSEGDREPKNIQYF. Complete variable domain (other parts from reference TRBV25-1 and TRBJ2-4): EADIYQTPRYLVIGTGKKITLECSQTMGHDKMYWYQQDPGMELHLIHYSYGVNSTEKGDLSSESTVSRIRTEHFPLTLESARPSHTSQYLCASSEGDREPKNIQYFGAGTRLSVL.

J is TRBJ2-1 and V is TRBV28; 9 bases map to TRBD1. Germline values: CDR1 MDHEN, CDR2 SYDVKM. V lost 5 bases and J lost 3; bases outside the gene matches: 5. This CDR3 is 15 amino acids long. CDR3 sequence (DNA): TGTGCCAGCAGTGCGACAGGGGGGGTCTACAATGAGCAGTTCTTC. Protein product: CASSATGGVYNEQFF.

The chain joins TRBV5-1 to TRBJ1-6; TRBD1 might be the D (6 bases). V lost 4 bases, J lost 9 bases, and 20 bases lay in between. The CDR3 loop spans 16 amino acids. The germline CDR1 and CDR2 sequences are SGHRS and YFSETQ. For the CDR3, the DNA is TGCGCCAGCAGCCTAGATGCGGGGGGCAGCGGTTCACCCCTCCACTTT. Its translation: CASSLDAGGSGSPLHF.

The gene calls are TRBV4-1 and TRBJ2-7, with 9 nucleotides matching TRBD1. V lost 3 bases and J lost 9; bases outside the gene matches: 9. CDR3 length equals 14 residues. Germline V gene lookup returns CDR1 MGHRA and CDR2 YSYEKL. The CDR3 bases are TGCGCCAGCAGCCATGACCCGGGACAGGGAGGGCAGTACTTC. Protein sequence: CASSHDPGQGGQYF.

The chain couples TRBV11-3 to TRBJ2-1; a weak D match, TRBD1 (6 bases). Germline CDR1 SGHNT, CDR2 YENEEA. The CDR3 runs 16 residues. Trimming pared 5 bases from V and 6 bases from J, leaving 20 bases between. CDR3 sequence (DNA): TGTGCCAGCAGCCTTCACAGGGTTCCCCCTCTCAATGAGCAGTTCTTC. Translated: CASSLHRVPPLNEQFF.

The rearrangement uses TRBV15 and TRBJ1-5; possible D gene TRBD1, 6 bases. The ends were cut back, 1 base at V and 5 bases at J, with 12 bases in the middle. The CDR3 is made up of 15 amino acids. Germline CDR1 LNHNV, CDR2 YYDKDF (reference sequence). DNA for the CDR3: TGTGCCACCAGCAGAGTCTGGGAGGGGGATCAGCCCCAGCATTTT. Encoded protein: CATSRVWEGDQPQHF.

The rearrangement links TRBV12-3 or TRBV12-4 to TRBJ2-3, with TRBD2 identical over 10 bases. The V and J ends lost 10 bases and 6 bases, in that order; junction bases with no gene match: 7. The CDR3 contains 13 residues. CDR3 bases: TGTGCCACCCACCCTAGCGGGAGTGATACGCAGTATTTT. Protein sequence: CATHPSGSDTQYF.

The V gene is TRBV30, the J gene TRBJ1-6; TRBD1 matches at 8 bases. Germline CDR1 GTSNPN, CDR2 SVGIG (reference sequence). The CDR3 covers 14 residues. Trimming removed 4 bases from V and 10 bases from J; junction bases left unmatched: 9. DNA for the CDR3: TGTGCCTGGAAACTCGGACAGGGCCGATCACCCCTCCACTTT. This sequence encodes CAWKLGQGRSPLHF.

This clone was seen only once. V is TRBV24-1 and J is TRBJ2-1; 10 bases align to TRBD2. The ends lost 3 bases at V and 6 bases at J; junction bases unmatched: 7. The CDR3 has 16 amino acids. Germline V CDR1 and CDR2: KGHDR, SFDVKD. The CDR3 reads CATSDRLAGDSNEQFF. CDR3 nucleotides: TGTGCCACCAGTGATCGACTAGCGGGCGATTCCAATGAGCAGTTCTTC.

The DNA for the CDR3 is TGTGCCAGCTGCGGGGACTCCTACGAGCAGTACTTC. Its translation: CASCGDSYEQYF. This chain joins TRBV11-1 and TRBJ2-7; tentative D call: TRBD2 (6 bases). Germline-derived CDR1 and CDR2 are SGHAT and FQDESV (reference sequence). The germline V and J ends were trimmed by 8 bases and 0 bases, with 8 bases remaining between them. The length of the CDR3 is 12 residues.

In its sample, this clone was seen once. The chain has TRBV5-1 and TRBJ1-1; D may be TRBD1 (6 bases). Germline CDR1 is SGHRS and CDR2 is YFSETQ. This CDR3 is built from 15 residues. V lost 1 base and J 3 bases, leaving 13 bases between the germline ends. CDR3 sequence reads: CASSLSPAGDTEAFF. The DNA for the CDR3 is TGCGCCAGCAGCTTGTCCCCCGCAGGGGACACTGAAGCTTTCTTT. Full variable domain (remainder filled in from reference TRBV5-1 and TRBJ1-1): KAGVTQTPRYLIKTRGQQVTLSCSPISGHRSVSWYQQTPGQGLQFLFEYFSETQRNKGNFPGRFSGRQFSNSRSEMNVSTLELGDSALYLCASSLSPAGDTEAFFGQGTRLTVV.

The CDR3 DNA follows: TGCGCCAGCAGCCAAGCGGGAGAGAGGTCCTACAATGAGCAGTTCTTC. Its protein is CASSQAGERSYNEQFF. This chain joins TRBV4-1 and TRBJ2-1, with D tentatively TRBD2 (6 bases). This CDR3 spans 16 amino acids. V gave up 1 base and J gave up 1 base, with 11 bases separating them. The germline CDR1 and CDR2 sequences are MGHRA and YSYEKL.

The chain employs TRBV10-3 and TRBJ2-7, with D maybe TRBD2 (5 bases). V was trimmed by 6 bases and J by 0 bases, leaving 12 bases between them. Germline CDR1 reads ENHRY; CDR2 reads SYGVKD. The CDR3 runs to 14 residues. CDR3 in DNA: TGTGCCATCAGCCAGCGGATTGGCTCCTACGAGCAGTACTTC. Translated: CAISQRIGSYEQYF.

The chain employs TRBV3-1 (or the pseudogene TRBV3-2) and TRBJ2-6; D is undetermined. There are 15 residues in the CDR3. The germline V gene encodes CDR1 LGHDT and CDR2 YNNKEL (reference sequence). Trimming took 5 bases from V and 0 from J, leaving 8 bases between them. CDR3 DNA sequence: TGTGCCAGCAGCGTACACAGCTCTGGGGCCAACGTCCTGACTTTC. Amino acids: CASSVHSSGANVLTF.

The chain combines TRBV3-1 (or the pseudogene TRBV3-2) with TRBJ1-5, with D perhaps TRBD1 (5 bases). This CDR3 comprises 15 residues. V lost 1 base and J 2 bases, leaving 9 bases between the germline ends. CDR1 and CDR2 from the germline V gene are LGHDT and YNNKEL (reference sequence). The CDR3, as DNA: TGTGCCAGCAGCCAAGGACAGTTGGGCAATCAGCCCCAGCATTTT. Encoded protein: CASSQGQLGNQPQHF.

This sequence joins TRBV12-5 and TRBJ2-7, with D perhaps matching TRBD1 (6 bases). With 6 bases removed from V and 2 bases from J, the gap between germline ends came to 11 bases. The CDR3 spans 13 residues. Germline CDR1 is LGHNT and CDR2 is FRNRAP. The CDR3 loop is CASGKDRAYEQYF. The CDR3 DNA is TGTGCTAGTGGCAAGGACAGAGCCTACGAGCAGTACTTC.

The rearrangement links TRBV19 to TRBJ1-1; D possibly corresponds to TRBD1 (5 bases). The V and J ends lost 3 bases and 0 bases respectively, with 14 bases between them. Germline values: CDR1 LNHDA, CDR2 SQIVND (reference sequence). This CDR3 contains 16 residues. DNA of the CDR3: TGTGCCAGTAGTATGGACACCAACCTCATGAACACTGAAGCTTTCTTT. It specifies CASSMDTNLMNTEAFF.

The chain combines TRBV6-2 or TRBV6-3 with TRBJ2-5, with TRBD1 matching over 7 bases. V lost 6 bases to trimming and J lost 2 bases; unmatched junction nucleotides: 18. Germline CDR1 MNHEY, CDR2 SVGEGT. The CDR3 is made up of 18 amino acids. This CDR3 reads CASSPERGRLQGQETQYF. Written as DNA, the CDR3 is TGTGCCAGCAGCCCAGAGAGGGGGCGTTTGCAGGGTCAAGAGACCCAGTACTTC.

The V and J genes are TRBV28 and TRBJ2-7, with 8 bases identical to TRBD2. The germline gives CDR1 MDHEN, CDR2 SYDVKM. The V and J ends lost 1 base and 4 bases, in that order; junction bases with no gene match: 6. This CDR3 spans 15 amino acids. The CDR3 loop is CASSLLGLVGYEQYF. CDR3 bases: TGTGCCAGCAGTTTATTGGGACTAGTGGGGTACGAGCAGTACTTC.

V and J are TRBV3-1 (or the pseudogene TRBV3-2) and TRBJ1-3; D might be TRBD1 (6 bases). V dropped 4 bases and J dropped 0 bases, with 10 bases sitting between them. CDR1 is LGHDT and CDR2 is YNNKEL in the germline V gene (reference sequence). This CDR3 spans 15 amino acids. CDR3 loop: CASSPTGFSGNTIYF. The CDR3, as DNA: TGTGCCAGCAGCCCGACAGGTTTCTCTGGAAACACCATATATTTT.

V is TRBV5-8 and J is TRBJ1-1; D is possibly TRBD1 (6 bases). Germline CDR1 and CDR2: SGHTS and YDEGEE. V was trimmed by 0 bases and J by 7 bases, leaving 10 bases between them. This CDR3 has 13 amino acids. CDR3: CASSLASGVEAFF. The DNA of the CDR3 is TGTGCCAGCAGCTTGGCATCAGGGGTTGAAGCTTTCTTT.

This clone has only a few counts. The V gene is TRBV7-3, the J gene TRBJ2-1; 7 nucleotides align to TRBD1. Looked up from germline, CDR1 is SGHTA and CDR2 is FQGTGA. The CDR3 runs to 15 residues. Germline trimming cut 5 bases from V and 9 bases from J; bases unmatched to any gene: 13. The CDR3 is CASSRPDRASSEQFF. CDR3 DNA sequence: TGTGCCAGCAGCCGACCCGACAGGGCCAGCAGTGAGCAGTTCTTC.

The chain carries TRBV2 and TRBJ1-5; D remains unclear. Looked up from germline, CDR1 is SNHLY and CDR2 is FYNNEI. This CDR3 is 11 amino acids long. Trimming removed 5 bases from V and 4 bases from J, with 3 bases in between. The CDR3 sequence is CASSLNQPQHF. Written as DNA, the CDR3 is TGTGCCAGCAGTCTTAATCAGCCCCAGCATTTT.

Points on this clone: One junction end does not reproduce the germline sequence, and a read error may be involved. This sequence joins TRBV4-3 and TRBJ2-7, with a tentative D call TRBD2 (5 bases). From germline, CDR1 is LGHNA and CDR2 YSLEER. The CDR3 runs to 15 residues. The CDR3 DNA reads as TGCGCCAGCAGCCAAGATCTGGCGGGCGTCTACCAGCAGTACTTC. The encoded protein is CASSQDLAGVYQQYF.

The chain links TRBV30 to TRBJ1-2; 10 positions match TRBD1. CDR1 is GTSNPN, CDR2 SVGIG, per germline (reference sequence). Trimming removed 5 bases from V and 5 bases from J; junction bases left unmatched: 11. The CDR3 is 15 amino acids. The chain's CDR3 is CAWGQGDAEGYGYTF. CDR3 sequence (DNA): TGTGCCTGGGGACAGGGGGACGCCGAGGGTTATGGCTACACCTTC.

The genes are TRBV7-9 and TRBJ2-7; 12 nucleotides match TRBD1. The trim removed 3 bases at V and 4 bases at J, leaving 13 bases unmatched. The CDR3 has 18 amino acids. The germline CDR1 and CDR2 sequences are SEHNR and FQNEAQ (reference sequence). CDR3 residues: CASSFTGTGGLGRYEQYF. The CDR3, as DNA: TGTGCCAGCAGCTTCACCGGGACAGGGGGCCTCGGGAGGTACGAGCAGTACTTC.

This chain joins TRBV29-1 and TRBJ2-3; the D gene is possibly TRBD2 (6 bases). The ends were cut back, 1 base at V and 4 bases at J, with 15 bases in the middle. The CDR3 runs 15 residues. CDR1 and CDR2 (germline): SQVTM, ANQGSEA. This chain's CDR3 is CSVEGSRELPDTQYF. The CDR3 bases are TGCAGCGTTGAAGGGTCACGGGAGTTGCCAGATACGCAGTATTTT.